Here is one T cell receptor (beta chain) with its context. Its cognate antigen is unknown. The data originate from a study of cytomegalovirus exposure and HLA in healthy donors. Study-level findings and limits: According to a subsequent analysis, TCR clusters identified in the first cohort showed a tendency to co-occur across the approximately 120 validation repertoires. Reported performance of the classifier showed diagnosis of cytomegalovirus status with high specificity and sensitivity.

Clones were sequenced by immunoSEQ multiplex PCR, and TCRdb holds only the in-frame ones, with some missing. The sample includes 70,000 to 95,000 clones, approximately 93% seen only once; the top ten take about 3.6%. Looked up from germline, CDR1 is SGHAT and CDR2 is FQNNGV. This CDR3 has 16 residues. With 1 base removed from V and 3 bases from J, the gap between germline ends came to 12 bases. Donors were drawn from the approximately 110-subject validation cohort, separate from the 666-subject first cohort. The rearrangement uses TRBV11-2 and TRBJ1-4, with TRBD1 as a possible D gene (6 bases). Specimen: PBMCs. This receptor was obtained from a woman in her twenties or thirties in good health and CMV-seronegative. The CDR3, as DNA: TGTGCCAGCAGCTTAGTCGGGGGGGGCTCTAATGAAAAACTGTTTTTT. Its protein product is CASSLVGGGSNEKLFF.